The clone carrying this T cell receptor (beta chain) was seen more than once but under ten times. The antigen is undetermined. Germline values: CDR1 MGHRA, CDR2 YSYEKL. With 2 bases clipped from V and 5 bases from J, the junction kept 5 bases outside the gene matches. The CDR3 extends over 16 amino acids. This entry comes from a study of cytomegalovirus exposure and HLA in healthy donors. Study-level results: The study listed under 200 cytomegalovirus-associated TCR beta chains. First-cohort TCR clusters were later found to tend to co-occur in the approximately 110 validation repertoires. The classifier reportedly diagnosed cytomegalovirus status with high sensitivity and specificity.

The method was immunoSEQ multiplex PCR; TCRdb's version includes in-frame clones alone and lacks a portion of them. The sample records 100,000 to 150,000 clones, 75% to 90% being singletons. The genes are TRBV4-1 and TRBJ2-3; 12 bases align to TRBD2. The source is a woman between 18 and 29 years old in good health and CMV-seronegative. Sequenced: PBMCs. CDR3 amino acids: CASSQPSGRARDTQYF. The CDR3 DNA sequence: TGCGCCAGCAGCCAACCTAGCGGGAGGGCCAGAGATACGCAGTATTTT.